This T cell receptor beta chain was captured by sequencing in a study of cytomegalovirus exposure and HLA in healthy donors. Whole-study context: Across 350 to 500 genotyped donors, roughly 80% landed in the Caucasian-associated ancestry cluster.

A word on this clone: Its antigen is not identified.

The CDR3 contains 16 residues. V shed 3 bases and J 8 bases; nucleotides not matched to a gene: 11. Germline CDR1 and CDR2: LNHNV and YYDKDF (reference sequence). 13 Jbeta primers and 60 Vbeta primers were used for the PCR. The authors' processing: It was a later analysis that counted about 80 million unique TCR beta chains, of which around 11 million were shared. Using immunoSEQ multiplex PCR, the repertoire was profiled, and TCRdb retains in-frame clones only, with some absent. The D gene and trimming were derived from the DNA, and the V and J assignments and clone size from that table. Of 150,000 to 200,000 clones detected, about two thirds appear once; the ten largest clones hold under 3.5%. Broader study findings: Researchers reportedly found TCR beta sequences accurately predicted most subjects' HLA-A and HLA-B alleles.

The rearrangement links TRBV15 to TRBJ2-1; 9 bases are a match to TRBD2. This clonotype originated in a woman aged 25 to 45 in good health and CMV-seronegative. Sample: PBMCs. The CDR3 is CATSSPSGTSRDEQFF. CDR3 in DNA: TGTGCCACCAGCAGTCCTAGCGGGACTTCCAGGGATGAGCAGTTCTTC.